The entry that follows covers one TCR beta chain sequence. Antigen: not known. The V end was cut by 2 bases, the J end by 4 bases, with 9 bases between. Germline values: CDR1 SGHRS, CDR2 YFSETQ. The CDR3 covers 14 residues. The data stem from a study of CD8 T cells in ankylosing spondylitis. General observations from the study: Characteristic of ankylosing spondylitis blood, it appeared, was a TCR beta motif comprising about 8 highly homologous variants.

TCRdb independently ran MiXCR on the 5' RACE reads; one entry per CDR3 protein. Of around 540,000 distinct CDR3 sequences listed, roughly 12% are singletons. Source material: blood, either unsorted or a sorted T cell fraction (not recorded which). The source is a male donor with ankylosing spondylitis. The chain couples TRBV5-1 to TRBJ1-4, with TRBD1 as a possible D gene (5 bases). CDR3 DNA sequence: TGCGCCAGCAGCTTCGTGGGGGGTAATGAAAAACTGTTTTTT. It specifies CASSFVGGNEKLFF.